The text below deals with one TCR beta chain. Its cognate antigen is unknown. A junction boundary mismatches the germline segment, possibly from a read error. This table comes from immunoSEQ multiplex PCR, and its TCRdb copy is limited to in-frame clones, with some not included. This table has more than 150,000 clones, around 90% appearing once. These data come from a study of T cell responses to AZD1222 COVID-19 vaccine. General observations from the study: Researchers report vaccine-associated CD4 TCRs spanning spike, with dominance at 160-218 and 743-854. Only six AZD1222 recipients tested seropositive at baseline. Two doses of AZD1222 preceded a rise in Spike-specific TCR breadth and depth. Donors in the cohort were predominantly white British and more often female, and clonal diversity was possibly underestimated.

The germline V gene encodes CDR1 MNHEY and CDR2 SVGEGT. The CDR3 loop spans 15 amino acids. The sequencing used peripheral blood, collected 28 days after the second AZD1222 dose. The genes are TRBV6-2 or TRBV6-3 and TRBJ2-7, with TRBD2 matching 10 bases. This receptor was taken from an adult who received the AZD1222 COVID-19 vaccine. The DNA for the CDR3 is TGTGCCAGCAGTGACTCGGGGCTAGCGGGAGACGAGCAGTACTTC. It codes for CASSDSGLAGDEQYF.